Sequencing of this TCR beta chain was carried out in a study of T cells in localized non-small cell lung cancer. General study findings and limits: Maximal T cell clonality occurred in uninvolved adjacent lung, with tumor ranking below it. Owing to sequencing of a solitary tumor region, heterogeneity cannot be discounted. Researchers found a median around 50 of the top 100 tumor clones in adjacent lung. In the blood, greater T cell density corresponded to longer overall survival.

V dropped 0 bases and J dropped 8 bases, with 8 bases sitting between them. This CDR3 has 13 residues. From germline, CDR1 is SGDLS and CDR2 YYNGEE. To note about this clone: No antigen is known for it.

Some clones are missing from TCRdb's copy, which holds only in-frame ones; the method was immunoSEQ multiplex PCR. The repertoire includes around 79,000 clones, around three quarters of them detected once, and roughly a fifth sits in the top ten. The chain couples TRBV9 to TRBJ2-2; a weak D match, TRBD1 (5 bases). This clonotype was obtained from a man between 35 and 75 years old with stage II squamous cell lung carcinoma. Material: PBMCs, obtained before any cancer treatment. CDR3 in DNA: TGTGCCAGCAGCGTAGCGTGGACAGGGGAGCTGTTTTTT. Translated, it gives CASSVAWTGELFF.